The source of this T cell receptor (beta chain) is a study of identical twins. In every case, the donor was a healthy Caucasian. This clonotype was picked up many times. Each CDR3 protein gets one entry after TCRdb re-called the 5' RACE reads with MiXCR. The repertoire holds under 250,000 distinct CDR3 sequences, with more than 6.5% as singletons. Trimming removed 1 base from V and 6 bases from J, with 7 bases in between. The CDR3 covers 12 residues. CDR1 is SEHNR, CDR2 FQNEAQ, per germline (reference sequence). These sequences were also reported in another study, on yellow fever vaccine responses in identical twins.

The specimen sequenced was memory (CD45RO+) T cells sorted from blood. This receptor was identified in a woman under 30 in good health. The chain carries TRBV7-9 and TRBJ2-7; D remains unclear. This CDR3 is CASSLVGIEQYF. The DNA of the CDR3 is TGTGCCAGCAGCTTAGTAGGGATCGAGCAGTACTTC.